These 15 T cell receptor beta chains originate from one sample sequenced in a study of shared clonotypes between healthy human individuals. The naive CD8 population came from CD45RO-negative cells selected for CCR7, without terminally differentiated effector memory CD45RA+ cells. Profiled with immunoSEQ multiplex PCR; TCRdb holds only in-frame clones, not every one. The sample consists of around 2,000,000 clones, about 94% of them appearing once. Sequencing input: naive CD8+ T cells sorted from blood. These receptors were collected from a young man in good health.

This chain joins TRBV6-1 and TRBJ2-7; maybe TRBD1 (5 bases). Trimming took 7 bases from V and 2 from J, leaving 18 bases between them. This CDR3 is built from 15 residues. CDR1 MNHNS and CDR2 SASEGT come from the germline V gene. DNA for the CDR3: TGTGCCAGCACTAACCAGGGATTAGCCACCTACGAGCAGTACTTC. Translation gives CASTNQGLATYEQYF.

V usage is TRBV7-2 and J usage is TRBJ1-6; 7 bases line up with TRBD1. Germline V gene lookup returns CDR1 SGHTA and CDR2 FQGNSA. This CDR3 is built from 15 residues. After removal of 3 bases from V and 9 bases from J, the junction contained 8 bases not matched to a gene. The CDR3 DNA sequence: TGTGCCAGCAGCTTCGGGGACAGTCTCCTTTCACCCCTCCACTTT. Translation: CASSFGDSLLSPLHF.

The chain links TRBV7-6 to TRBJ2-5, with D hard to call. Trimming left V 1 base short and J 3 bases short, with 9 bases between. CDR3 size: 14 residues. In germline, CDR1 is SGHVS, CDR2 FNYEAQ. CDR3 loop: CASSLVGGKETQYF. CDR3 bases: TGTGCCAGCAGCTTAGTCGGCGGAAAAGAGACCCAGTACTTC.

The chain combines TRBV4-1 with TRBJ2-1; 10 nucleotides agree with TRBD2. The CDR3 is 14 amino acids. CDR1 is MGHRA, CDR2 YSYEKL, per germline. The ends lost 1 base at V and 9 bases at J; junction bases unmatched: 3. CDR3 DNA: TGCGCCAGCAGCCAAGGTCTAGCGGGAGCTGAGCAGTTCTTC. Its translation: CASSQGLAGAEQFF.

The chain has TRBV19 and TRBJ2-3; no definite D call. Trimming left V 0 bases short and J 7 bases short, with 11 bases between. This CDR3 comprises 14 residues. CDR1 LNHDA and CDR2 SQIVND come from the germline V gene (reference sequence). This CDR3 is CASSIDLEGNTQYF. In DNA, the CDR3 is TGTGCCAGTAGTATAGATCTGGAAGGAAATACGCAGTATTTT. The full variable domain, its missing parts supplied by reference TRBV19 and TRBJ2-3, is DGGITQSPKYLFRKEGQNVTLSCEQNLNHDAMYWYRQDPGQGLRLIYYSQIVNDFQKGDIAEGYSVSREKKESFPLTVTSAQKNPTAFYLCASSIDLEGNTQYFGPGTRLTVL.

In its sample, this clone was seen a few times. The germline gene is not matched at one end of the junction; a read error may be the cause. The chain employs TRBV7-9 and TRBJ1-6; D is ambiguous. The CDR3 length is 14 residues. Germline V gives CDR1 SEHNR, CDR2 FQNEAQ (reference sequence). The CDR3 region has the DNA TGTGCCAGCAGCTTACCAGGTCTAAATTCAGCCCTCCACTTT. Amino acid sequence: CASSLPGLNSALHF. Together with reference TRBV7-9 and TRBJ1-6, the CDR3 gives the full variable domain: DTGVSQNPRHKITKRGQNVTFRCDPISEHNRLYWYRQTLGQGPEFLTYFQNEAQLEKSRLLSDRFSAERPKGSFSTLEIQRTEQGDSAMYLCASSLPGLNSALHFGNGTRLTVT.

The rearrangement uses TRBV4-1 and TRBJ1-2; perhaps TRBD1 as D (6 bases). The CDR3 runs 12 residues. V lost 1 base to trimming and J lost 6 bases, with 6 bases between them. Looked up from germline, CDR1 is MGHRA and CDR2 is YSYEKL. The CDR3 DNA sequence: TGCGCCAGCAGCCAAGGGACAGATGGCTACACCTTC. Its protein is CASSQGTDGYTF.

The CDR3 region has the DNA TGTGCCTGGAGTGTGTGGATGGGGGCGGGGGTAGATACGCAGTATTTT. The encoded protein is CAWSVWMGAGVDTQYF. The rearrangement joins TRBV30 to TRBJ2-3; D might be TRBD2 (7 bases). The CDR3 totals 16 residues. The V gene's germline CDR1 is GTSNPN and CDR2 SVGIG (reference sequence). V was clipped by 0 bases and J by 5 bases, with 18 bases between them. The complete variable domain, with remaining parts taken from reference TRBV30 and TRBJ2-3, reads SQTIHQWPATLVQPVGSPLSLECTVEGTSNPNLYWYRQAAGRGLQLLFYSVGIGQISSEVPQNLSASRPQDRQFILSSKKLLLSDSGFYLCAWSVWMGAGVDTQYFGPGTRLTVL.

V gene TRBV7-9 combines with J gene TRBJ2-3, with D possibly TRBD2 on 7 matching bases. Between the trimmed V and J ends, which lost 4 bases and 5 bases, there was a span of 19 bases. The germline CDR1 and CDR2 sequences are SEHNR and FQNEAQ (reference sequence). The length of the CDR3 is 16 residues. The chain's CDR3 is CASSSYSRGRGDTQYF. The CDR3, as DNA: TGTGCCAGCAGCTCCTACTCGCGGGGGCGCGGAGATACGCAGTATTTT.

The chain combines TRBV4-1 with TRBJ2-7; D remains unclear. With 4 bases removed from V and 0 bases from J, the gap between germline ends came to 13 bases. Germline CDR1 is MGHRA and CDR2 is YSYEKL. The CDR3 is 15 residues long. CDR3 sequence (DNA): TGCGCCAGCAGCCCAGACGAGGCGAGCTCCTACGAGCAGTACTTC. It encodes CASSPDEASSYEQYF.

J is TRBJ1-2 and V is TRBV7-9, with no clear D. The CDR3 is 15 amino acids. Germline V CDR1 and CDR2: SEHNR, FQNEAQ (reference sequence). Trimming removed 5 bases from V and 0 bases from J, with 13 bases in between. The CDR3, as DNA: TGTGCCAGCAGCCAGATGGACGGTGCTAACTATGGCTACACCTTC. Translation gives CASSQMDGANYGYTF.

The chain recombines TRBV5-1 with TRBJ2-2, with a tentative D call TRBD2 (6 bases). The V end lost 2 bases, the J end lost 6 bases, and 14 bases lay between the germline ends. This CDR3 region has 15 residues. In germline, CDR1 is SGHRS, CDR2 YFSETQ. CDR3 residues: CASSFQPGGAGELFF. The DNA for the CDR3 is TGCGCCAGCAGCTTTCAACCGGGCGGGGCCGGGGAGCTGTTTTTT.

This clone appeared once. The genes are TRBV28 and TRBJ2-7; D gene uncertain. The CDR3 totals 9 residues. The ends were cut back, 8 bases at V and 6 bases at J, with 5 bases in the middle. Germline V gene sequence: CDR1 MDHEN, CDR2 SYDVKM. The CDR3 sequence is CASSREQYF. For the CDR3, the DNA is TGTGCCAGCTCGCGCGAGCAGTACTTC.

The rearrangement uses TRBV29-1 and TRBJ2-2, with D uncertain. V lost 7 bases, J lost 7 bases, and 10 bases lay in between. The CDR3 has 11 residues. Per germline, CDR1 SQVTM and CDR2 ANQGSEA. Here the CDR3 reads CSAEAGGELFF. The CDR3 DNA reads as TGCAGCGCCGAAGCCGGCGGGGAGCTGTTTTTT.

The chain links TRBV28 to TRBJ1-5; TRBD1 might be the D (5 bases). The germline V gene encodes CDR1 MDHEN and CDR2 SYDVKM. V dropped 6 bases and J dropped 1 base, with 22 bases sitting between them. The CDR3 runs 18 residues. The CDR3 bases are TGTGCCAGCAGCTCCCACGACGGGCAGGGAGAGAGCAATCAGCCCCAGCATTTT. This translates into CASSSHDGQGESNQPQHF.